Each of the 18 T cell receptor beta chains below was sequenced from the same sample in a study of cytomegalovirus exposure and HLA in healthy donors. Assay: immunoSEQ multiplex PCR; the TCRdb copy retains only in-frame clones and omits some. The sample carries 150,000 to 200,000 clones, about 90% recorded once. The sample was PBMCs. The receptors come from a woman younger than 35 in good health and CMV-seropositive.

The gene calls are TRBV27 and TRBJ1-2; 8 positions agree with TRBD1. This CDR3 is 13 amino acids long. The trim removed 6 bases at V and 2 bases at J, leaving 2 bases unmatched. Germline V gene data show CDR1 as MNHEY and CDR2 as SMNVEV (reference sequence). The CDR3, as DNA: TGTGCCAGCAGCAGGACAGGGAACTATGGCTACACCTTC. It is translated as CASSRTGNYGYTF.

The chain couples TRBV5-4 to TRBJ1-2, with D possibly being TRBD1 (5 bases). V lost 4 bases to trimming and J lost 2 bases, with 24 bases between them. The CDR3 totals 18 residues. Germline CDR1 and CDR2: SGHNT and YYREEE (reference sequence). CDR3 DNA: TGTGCCAGCAGCCCCGCTTGGATCCCTTCAAAGGGGAACTATGGCTACACCTTC. Translating gives CASSPAWIPSKGNYGYTF.

The V and J genes are TRBV13 and TRBJ1-1, with no clear D. This CDR3 has 14 amino acids. V lost 5 bases to trimming and J lost 4 bases, with 14 bases between them. CDR1 and CDR2 from the germline V gene are PRHDT and FYEKMQ (reference sequence). The CDR3 spells CASSPFEGSTEAFF. In DNA, the CDR3 is TGTGCCAGCAGCCCTTTTGAGGGATCCACTGAAGCTTTCTTT.

This clone was counted a single time. The V call is TRBV6-6, the J call TRBJ2-1; TRBD2 might be the D (7 bases). The length of the CDR3 is 15 residues. The germline gives CDR1 MNHNY, CDR2 SVGAGI (reference sequence). V lost 7 bases to trimming and J lost 0 bases, with 13 bases between them. Here the CDR3 reads CASTGGPSSYNEQFF. In DNA, the CDR3 is TGTGCCAGCACGGGGGGCCCTAGCTCCTACAATGAGCAGTTCTTC.

This chain uses TRBV7-6 with TRBJ1-5; tentative D call: TRBD1 (5 bases). The CDR3 runs 15 residues. Germline V gene lookup returns CDR1 SGHVS and CDR2 FNYEAQ. Trimming stripped 1 base from V and 4 bases from J, with 11 bases between. The CDR3 is CASSLEVGGNQPQHF. The CDR3 nucleotides read TGTGCCAGCAGCTTAGAGGTGGGGGGGAATCAGCCCCAGCATTTT.

The genes are TRBV7-9 and TRBJ1-1; 9 nucleotides line up with TRBD1. After removal of 1 base from V and 3 bases from J, the junction contained 6 bases not matched to a gene. This CDR3 comprises 16 residues. Germline V gene data show CDR1 as SEHNR and CDR2 as FQNEAQ (reference sequence). In nucleotides, the CDR3 is TGTGCCAGCAGCTTAGTAGAGGGACAGGGAGACACTGAAGCTTTCTTT. Its protein is CASSLVEGQGDTEAFF. The whole variable domain, remainder taken from reference TRBV7-9 and TRBJ1-1, is DTGVSQNPRHKITKRGQNVTFRCDPISEHNRLYWYRQTLGQGPEFLTYFQNEAQLEKSRLLSDRFSAERPKGSFSTLEIQRTEQGDSAMYLCASSLVEGQGDTEAFFGQGTRLTVV.

The rearrangement links TRBV6-5 to TRBJ1-2, with a weak D call TRBD1 (5 bases). Germline V gives CDR1 MNHEY, CDR2 SVGAGI. V lost 5 bases and J lost 8, with 12 bases in between. CDR3 size: 12 residues. The CDR3 here is CASSLSGRGYTF. As DNA, the CDR3 is TGTGCCAGCAGTCTGTCAGGGAGGGGCTACACCTTC.

The chain couples TRBV14 to TRBJ2-7; 9 bases are a match to TRBD2. The CDR3 sequence is 13 residues long. V dropped 1 base and J dropped 6; count of bases not matched to a gene: 1. From germline, CDR1 is SGHDN and CDR2 FVKESK. As DNA, the CDR3 is TGTGCCAGCAGCCAAGGACTAGCGGTCGAGCAGTACTTC. Its protein is CASSQGLAVEQYF.

V and J are TRBV5-1 and TRBJ2-2; 8 bases are a match to TRBD2. The germline gives CDR1 SGHRS, CDR2 YFSETQ. The ends lost 0 bases at V and 2 bases at J; junction bases unmatched: 6. CDR3 length: 17 amino acids. The CDR3 protein is CASSLASGRGNTGELFF. CDR3 sequence (DNA): TGCGCCAGCAGCTTGGCCAGCGGGAGAGGTAACACCGGGGAGCTGTTTTTT.

The chain joins TRBV4-1 to TRBJ2-1; tentatively, D is TRBD2 (6 bases). Germline V lookup: CDR1 MGHRA, CDR2 YSYEKL. V lost 4 bases and J lost 0, with 13 bases in between. CDR3 size: 16 residues. The DNA of the CDR3 is TGCGCCAGCAGCCGATTGGACGGGAGCTCCTACAATGAGCAGTTCTTC. Its translation: CASSRLDGSSYNEQFF.

In DNA, the CDR3 is TGTGCCAGCAGTTTGGCCAGGTGGGCTGAAGCTTTCTTT. It specifies CASSLARWAEAFF. The chain employs TRBV6-5 and TRBJ1-1; no clear D. Germline loops: CDR1 MNHEY, CDR2 SVGAGI. CDR3 length: 13 residues. Trimming took off 4 bases at V and 6 bases at J, with 12 bases between the two ends.

The chain carries TRBV5-6 and TRBJ2-7; 9 bases line up with TRBD2. Germline values: CDR1 SGHDT, CDR2 YYEEEE. The CDR3 consists of 15 residues. The ends lost 4 bases at V and 2 bases at J; junction bases unmatched: 7. CDR3 nucleotide sequence: TGTGCCAGCAGCCGATCCCTAGCGGGGACCTACGAGCAGTACTTC. Its protein product is CASSRSLAGTYEQYF.

This sequence joins TRBV2 and TRBJ1-3, with a possible D match to TRBD1 (5 bases). Germline V gives CDR1 SNHLY, CDR2 FYNNEI. V lost 10 bases to trimming and J lost 0 bases, with 16 bases between them. The CDR3 sequence is 15 residues long. The DNA for the CDR3 is TGTGCCACCGGGGGTTTGACCCGCTCTGGAAACACCATATATTTT. Its translation: CATGGLTRSGNTIYF.

This clone was seen a single time. For the CDR3, the DNA is TGCAGCGCCCTACCCGGGACAGGGACCAGTAATGAGCAGTTCTTC. Protein product: CSALPGTGTSNEQFF. The chain has TRBV29-1 and TRBJ2-1, with 9 bases lining up with TRBD1. The CDR3 contains 15 residues. J lost 7 bases, V lost 7 bases, and 14 bases had no gene match. Germline CDR1 SQVTM, CDR2 ANQGSEA.

This rearrangement joins TRBV7-9 to TRBJ2-7; tentative D call: TRBD2 (6 bases). Trimming shortened V by 3 bases and J by 9 bases, and 12 bases separated the two germline ends. CDR1 SEHNR and CDR2 FQNEAQ come from the germline V gene (reference sequence). This CDR3 is built from 12 residues. The CDR3 is CASSFGDGGQYF. Here the CDR3 DNA reads TGTGCCAGCAGCTTCGGGGACGGGGGGCAGTACTTC.

This sequence joins TRBV6-1 and TRBJ1-4; 7 nucleotides match TRBD1. The CDR3 is made up of 18 amino acids. The V segment lost 3 bases and the J segment 0 bases; nucleotides outside the gene matches: 10. Germline-derived CDR1 and CDR2 are MNHNS and SASEGT. CDR3 sequence: CASSEAQGFGTTNEKLFF. The CDR3 coding sequence is TGTGCCAGCAGTGAGGCACAGGGGTTCGGGACAACTAATGAAAAACTGTTTTTT.

This sequence joins TRBV7-8 and TRBJ2-6, with a possible D match to TRBD2 (6 bases). CDR1 is SGHVS, CDR2 FQNEAQ, per germline. The CDR3 length is 17 residues. Between the trimmed V and J ends, which lost 6 bases and 0 bases, there was a span of 15 bases. CDR3 DNA: TGTGCCAGCAGTTCCTTGGCGGGGAGCTCTGGGGCCAACGTCCTGACTTTC. It specifies CASSSLAGSSGANVLTF. The full variable domain, in which reference TRBV7-8 and TRBJ2-6 provide the parts outside the CDR3, is GAGVSQSPRYKVAKRGQDVALRCDPISGHVSLFWYQQALGQGPEFLTYFQNEAQLDKSGLPSDRFFAERPEGSVSTLKIQRTQQEDSAVYLCASSSLAGSSGANVLTFGAGSRLTVL.

The chain recombines TRBV18 with TRBJ2-3; weak D call: TRBD1 (5 bases). CDR3 length: 15 amino acids. Germline lookup yields CDR1 KGHSH and CDR2 LQKENI. V lost 0 bases to trimming and J lost 1 base, with 8 bases between them. The CDR3 region is CASSPPETGTDTQYF. DNA of the CDR3: TGTGCCAGCTCACCACCAGAGACAGGCACAGATACGCAGTATTTT.